This record covers a single TCR beta chain. This sample was included in a study of response to subunit inactivated influenza vaccine. TCRdb passed the RT-PCR reads through MiXCR, listing each CDR3 protein once. Of some 800,000 distinct CDR3 sequences in the sample, 21% were seen once. The TCR originated in a man over 45 who received an inactivated influenza vaccine. The starting material was PBMCs from blood, obtained about 5 days after vaccination.

This CDR3 is CASSGQSGGELFF. The CDR3 DNA reads as TGCGCCAGCAGTGGCCAGTCTGGCGGGGAGCTGTTTTTT. This chain uses TRBV10-2 with TRBJ2-2, with D unclear. From germline, CDR1 is WSHSY and CDR2 SAAADI. This CDR3 contains 13 residues. V was cut by 4 bases and J by 7 bases, with 10 bases left in between.